The TCR beta chain under discussion was sequenced for a study of T cell repertoires in cytomegalovirus infection. Study at large: Both a matching HLA type and CMV infection were indicated by public TCR beta signatures. Study conclusions and caveats: Within the response measured ex vivo, HLA-C-restricted CMV-specific TCR beta clonotypes were dominant. Public TCR beta family frequency separated CMV-and-HLA carriers, including in an independent cohort.

CDR1 and CDR2 (germline): MGHRA, YSYEKL. Trimming removed 0 bases at V and 0 bases at J, with 6 bases between. This CDR3 is built from 15 residues. With regard to this clonotype: The target antigen is unknown.

TCRdb independently ran MiXCR on the reads; one entry per CDR3 protein. Among around 110,000 distinct CDR3 sequences listed, around 9.1% were seen once. Sequencing used PBMCs, sequenced either directly or after in vitro stimulation (not recorded which). The rearrangement joins TRBV4-1 to TRBJ1-3, with D uncertain. The origin of this receptor is a human donor in good health (CMV status not recorded). Some clones in this sample may be carry-over from other donors' samples. This CDR3 reads CASSQEADSGNTIYF. The CDR3 DNA reads as TGCGCCAGCAGCCAAGAAGCCGACTCTGGAAACACCATATATTTT.